The source of this T cell receptor (beta chain) is a study of T cell responses to AZD1222 COVID-19 vaccine. Turning to this clone: Antigen: not known.

Germline CDR1 SGHRS, CDR2 YFSETQ. V lost 5 bases, J lost 1 base, and 15 bases lay in between. CDR3 length equals 15 residues. Study observations and caveats: Scientists sampled the repertoires only once the peak T cell response had passed. A reported finding is that nearly half of spike-specific TCRs target unmutated variant regions.

Sequencing used immunoSEQ multiplex PCR; TCRdb keeps in-frame clones, though not all of them. The sample lists roughly 150,000 clones; about nine tenths were seen once. This rearrangement joins TRBV5-1 to TRBJ1-1, with D tentatively TRBD1 (5 bases). The source was peripheral blood, collected on day 0 of AZD1222 vaccination. This receptor was taken from an adult in good health. Written as DNA, the CDR3 is TGCGCCAGCAGTCCAGGGTTCGGTGGGAACACTGAAGCTTTCTTT. As protein: CASSPGFGGNTEAFF. The whole variable domain, remainder taken from reference TRBV5-1 and TRBJ1-1, is KAGVTQTPRYLIKTRGQQVTLSCSPISGHRSVSWYQQTPGQGLQFLFEYFSETQRNKGNFPGRFSGRQFSNSRSEMNVSTLELGDSALYLCASSPGFGGNTEAFFGQGTRLTVV.